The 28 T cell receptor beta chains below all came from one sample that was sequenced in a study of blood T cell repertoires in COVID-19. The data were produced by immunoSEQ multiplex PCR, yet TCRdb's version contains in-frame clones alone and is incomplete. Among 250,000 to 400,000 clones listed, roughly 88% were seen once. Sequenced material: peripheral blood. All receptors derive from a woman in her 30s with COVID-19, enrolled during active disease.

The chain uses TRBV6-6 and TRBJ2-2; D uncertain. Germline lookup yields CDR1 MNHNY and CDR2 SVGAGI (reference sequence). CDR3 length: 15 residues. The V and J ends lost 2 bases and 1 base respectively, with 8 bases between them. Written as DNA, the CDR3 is TGTGCCAGCAGTTACGGCAGCGAGAACACCGGGGAGCTGTTTTTT. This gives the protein CASSYGSENTGELFF.

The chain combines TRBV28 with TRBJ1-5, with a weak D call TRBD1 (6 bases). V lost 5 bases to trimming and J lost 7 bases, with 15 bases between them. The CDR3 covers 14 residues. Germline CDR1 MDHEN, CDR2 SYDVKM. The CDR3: CASSRQTGGQPQHF. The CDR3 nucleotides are TGTGCCAGCAGTAGGCAGACAGGAGGCCAGCCCCAGCATTTT.

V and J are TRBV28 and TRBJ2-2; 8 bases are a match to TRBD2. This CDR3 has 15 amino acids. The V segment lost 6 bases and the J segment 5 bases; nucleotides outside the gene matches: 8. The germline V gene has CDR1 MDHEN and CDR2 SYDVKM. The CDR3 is CASSPPSGRTGELFF. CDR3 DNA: TGTGCCAGCAGCCCGCCTAGCGGGCGGACCGGGGAGCTGTTTTTT.

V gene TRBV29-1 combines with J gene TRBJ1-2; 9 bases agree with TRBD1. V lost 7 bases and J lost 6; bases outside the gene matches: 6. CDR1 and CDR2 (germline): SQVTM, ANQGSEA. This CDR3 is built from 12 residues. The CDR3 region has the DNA TGCAGCGCCCGGACAGGGGCTCATGGCTACACCTTC. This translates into CSARTGAHGYTF.

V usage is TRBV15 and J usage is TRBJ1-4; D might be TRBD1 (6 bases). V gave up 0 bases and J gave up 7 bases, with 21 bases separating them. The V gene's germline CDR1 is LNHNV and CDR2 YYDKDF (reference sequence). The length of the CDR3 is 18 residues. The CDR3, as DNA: TGTGCCACCAGCAGAGATGGGCCAGGGAGGGGGGTTCGTGAAAAACTGTTTTTT. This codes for CATSRDGPGRGVREKLFF.

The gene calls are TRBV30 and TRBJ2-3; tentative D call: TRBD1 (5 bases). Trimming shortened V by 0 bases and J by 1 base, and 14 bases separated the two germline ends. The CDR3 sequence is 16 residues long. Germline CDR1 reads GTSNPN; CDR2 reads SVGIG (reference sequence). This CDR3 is CAWSVGVVGGTDTQYF. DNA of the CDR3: TGTGCCTGGAGTGTAGGGGTCGTAGGGGGCACAGATACGCAGTATTTT. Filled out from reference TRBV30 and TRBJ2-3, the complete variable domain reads SQTIHQWPATLVQPVGSPLSLECTVEGTSNPNLYWYRQAAGRGLQLLFYSVGIGQISSEVPQNLSASRPQDRQFILSSKKLLLSDSGFYLCAWSVGVVGGTDTQYFGPGTRLTVL.

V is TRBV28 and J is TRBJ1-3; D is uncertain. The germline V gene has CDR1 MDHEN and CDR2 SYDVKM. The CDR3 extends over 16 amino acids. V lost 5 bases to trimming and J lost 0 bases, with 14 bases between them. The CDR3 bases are TGTGCCAGCAGTCTATCGACATACCTCTCTGGAAACACCATATATTTT. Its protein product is CASSLSTYLSGNTIYF.

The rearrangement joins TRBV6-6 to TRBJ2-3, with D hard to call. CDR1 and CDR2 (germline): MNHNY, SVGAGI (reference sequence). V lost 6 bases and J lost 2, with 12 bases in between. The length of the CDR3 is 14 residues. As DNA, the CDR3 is TGTGCCAGCAGAACCGACATACTCACAGATACGCAGTATTTT. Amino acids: CASRTDILTDTQYF.

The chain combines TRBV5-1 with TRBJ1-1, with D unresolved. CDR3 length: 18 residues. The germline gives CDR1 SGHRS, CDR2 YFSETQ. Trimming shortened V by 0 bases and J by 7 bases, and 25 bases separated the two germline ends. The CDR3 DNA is TGCGCCAGCAGCTTGGCCGGAGGGAGCAGCGGTGTGTCGGGTGAAGCTTTCTTT. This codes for CASSLAGGSSGVSGEAFF. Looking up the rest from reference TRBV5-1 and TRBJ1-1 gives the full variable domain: KAGVTQTPRYLIKTRGQQVTLSCSPISGHRSVSWYQQTPGQGLQFLFEYFSETQRNKGNFPGRFSGRQFSNSRSEMNVSTLELGDSALYLCASSLAGGSSGVSGEAFFGQGTRLTVV.

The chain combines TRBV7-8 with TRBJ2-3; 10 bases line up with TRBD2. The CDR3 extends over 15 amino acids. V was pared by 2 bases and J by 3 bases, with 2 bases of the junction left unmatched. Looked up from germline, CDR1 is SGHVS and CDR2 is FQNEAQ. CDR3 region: CASSLWGLATDTQYF. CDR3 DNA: TGTGCCAGCAGCTTATGGGGACTAGCGACAGATACGCAGTATTTT.

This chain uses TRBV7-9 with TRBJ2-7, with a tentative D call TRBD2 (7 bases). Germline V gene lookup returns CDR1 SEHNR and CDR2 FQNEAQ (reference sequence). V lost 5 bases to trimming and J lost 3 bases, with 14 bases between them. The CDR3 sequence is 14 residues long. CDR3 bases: TGTGCCAGCAGCCCGGGGGGACAAGTCTACGAGCAGTACTTC. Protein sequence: CASSPGGQVYEQYF.

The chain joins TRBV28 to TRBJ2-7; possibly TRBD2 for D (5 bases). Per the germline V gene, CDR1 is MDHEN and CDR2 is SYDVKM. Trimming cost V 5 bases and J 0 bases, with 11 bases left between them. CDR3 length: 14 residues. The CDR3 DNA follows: TGTGCCAGCAGTCTGAGCGGAAGCTCCTACGAGCAGTACTTC. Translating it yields CASSLSGSSYEQYF.

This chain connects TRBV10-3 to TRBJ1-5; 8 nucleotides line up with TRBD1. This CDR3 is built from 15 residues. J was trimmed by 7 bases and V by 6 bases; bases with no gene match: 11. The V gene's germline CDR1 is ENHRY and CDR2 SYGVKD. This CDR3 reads CAIRPGTGGGQPQHF. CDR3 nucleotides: TGTGCCATCAGGCCCGGGACAGGCGGAGGACAGCCCCAGCATTTT.

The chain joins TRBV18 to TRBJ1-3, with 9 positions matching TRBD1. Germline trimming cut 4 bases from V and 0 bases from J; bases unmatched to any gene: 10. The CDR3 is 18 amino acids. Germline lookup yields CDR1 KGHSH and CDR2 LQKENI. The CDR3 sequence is CASSRTGTGSVSGNTIYF. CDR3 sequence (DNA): TGTGCCAGCTCACGTACCGGGACAGGGTCAGTCTCTGGAAACACCATATATTTT.

CDR3 bases: TGTGCCAGCAGCCTACCTCCGGGACTCAGGGACGAGCAGTACTTC. Protein product: CASSLPPGLRDEQYF. V gene TRBV7-2 combines with J gene TRBJ2-7; D perhaps matches TRBD2 (6 bases). CDR3 size: 15 residues. Germline CDR1 is SGHTA and CDR2 is FQGNSA. V lost 5 bases and J lost 5, with 19 bases in between.

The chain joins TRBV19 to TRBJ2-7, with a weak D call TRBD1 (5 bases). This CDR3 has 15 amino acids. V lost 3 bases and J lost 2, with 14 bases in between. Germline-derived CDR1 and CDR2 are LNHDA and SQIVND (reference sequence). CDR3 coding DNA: TGTGCCAGTAGTATCGGCGACAGTGTGACCTACGAGCAGTACTTC. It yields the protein CASSIGDSVTYEQYF.

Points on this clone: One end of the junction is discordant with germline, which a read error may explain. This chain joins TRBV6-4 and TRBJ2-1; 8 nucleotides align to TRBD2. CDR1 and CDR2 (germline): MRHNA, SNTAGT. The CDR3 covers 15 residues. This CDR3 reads CASSESGSSFNEQFF. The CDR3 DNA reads TGTGCCAGCAGTGAAAGCGGGAGCTCCTTCAATGAGCAGTTCTTC.

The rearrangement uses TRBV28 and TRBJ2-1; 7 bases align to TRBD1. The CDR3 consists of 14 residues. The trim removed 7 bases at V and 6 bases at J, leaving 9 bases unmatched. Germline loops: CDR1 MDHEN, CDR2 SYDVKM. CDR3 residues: CASTPRTGGNEQFF. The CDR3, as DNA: TGTGCCAGCACCCCGCGGACAGGCGGCAATGAGCAGTTCTTC.

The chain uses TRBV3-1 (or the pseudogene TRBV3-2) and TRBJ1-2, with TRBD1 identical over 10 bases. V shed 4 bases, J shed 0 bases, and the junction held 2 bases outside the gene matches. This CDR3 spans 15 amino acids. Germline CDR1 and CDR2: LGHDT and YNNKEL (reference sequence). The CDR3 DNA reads TGTGCCAGCAGCCCCGGACAGGGGGCTAACTATGGCTACACCTTC. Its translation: CASSPGQGANYGYTF.

The CDR3 region has the DNA TGTGCCATCCTGGACAGCTACAATGAGCAGTTCTTC. This encodes CAILDSYNEQFF. This rearrangement joins TRBV27 to TRBJ2-1; D perhaps matches TRBD1 (6 bases). V gave up 10 bases and J gave up 3 bases, with 10 bases separating them. The germline V gene has CDR1 MNHEY and CDR2 SMNVEV (reference sequence). This CDR3 contains 12 residues.

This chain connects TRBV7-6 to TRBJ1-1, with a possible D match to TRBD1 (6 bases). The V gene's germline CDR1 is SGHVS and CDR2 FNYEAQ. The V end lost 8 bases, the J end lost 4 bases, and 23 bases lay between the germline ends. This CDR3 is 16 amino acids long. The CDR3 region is CASSASGSGVATEAFF. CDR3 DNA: TGTGCCAGCTCAGCTTCGGGTTCAGGGGTGGCCACTGAAGCTTTCTTT.

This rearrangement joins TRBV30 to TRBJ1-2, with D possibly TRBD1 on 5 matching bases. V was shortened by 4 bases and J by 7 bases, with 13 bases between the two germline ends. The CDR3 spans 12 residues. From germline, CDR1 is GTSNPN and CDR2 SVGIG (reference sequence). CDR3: CAWNSGLGGYTF. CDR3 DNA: TGTGCCTGGAACTCAGGGTTGGGTGGCTACACCTTC. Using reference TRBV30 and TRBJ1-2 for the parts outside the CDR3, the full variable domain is SQTIHQWPATLVQPVGSPLSLECTVEGTSNPNLYWYRQAAGRGLQLLFYSVGIGQISSEVPQNLSASRPQDRQFILSSKKLLLSDSGFYLCAWNSGLGGYTFGSGTRLTVV.

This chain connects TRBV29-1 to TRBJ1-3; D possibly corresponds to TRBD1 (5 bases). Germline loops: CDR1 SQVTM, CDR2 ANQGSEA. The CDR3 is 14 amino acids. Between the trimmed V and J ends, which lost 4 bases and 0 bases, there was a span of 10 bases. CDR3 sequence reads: CSVVDTNSGNTIYF. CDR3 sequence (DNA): TGCAGCGTTGTGGACACCAACTCTGGAAACACCATATATTTT.

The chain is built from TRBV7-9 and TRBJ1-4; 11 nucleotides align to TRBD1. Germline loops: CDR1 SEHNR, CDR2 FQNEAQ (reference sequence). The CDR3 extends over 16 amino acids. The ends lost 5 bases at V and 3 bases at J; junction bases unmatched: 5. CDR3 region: CASSRDRGMANEKLFF. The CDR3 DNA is TGTGCCAGCAGCAGGGACAGGGGGATGGCTAATGAAAAACTGTTTTTT.

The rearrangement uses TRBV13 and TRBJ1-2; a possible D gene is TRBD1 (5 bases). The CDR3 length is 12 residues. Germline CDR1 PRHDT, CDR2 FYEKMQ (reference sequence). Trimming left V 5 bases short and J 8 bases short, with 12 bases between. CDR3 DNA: TGTGCCAGCAGCCCGCTAGGGGTAGGCTACACCTTC. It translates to CASSPLGVGYTF.

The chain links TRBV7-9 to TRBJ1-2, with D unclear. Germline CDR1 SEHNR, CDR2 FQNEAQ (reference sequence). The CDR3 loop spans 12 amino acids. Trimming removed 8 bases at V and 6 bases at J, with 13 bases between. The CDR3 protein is CASVLGGNGYTF. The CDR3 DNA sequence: TGTGCCAGCGTGCTGGGCGGGAATGGCTACACCTTC.

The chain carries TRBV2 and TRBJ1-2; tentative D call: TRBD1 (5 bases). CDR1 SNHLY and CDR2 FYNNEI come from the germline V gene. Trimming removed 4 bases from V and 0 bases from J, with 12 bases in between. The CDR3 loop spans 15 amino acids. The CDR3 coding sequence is TGTGCCAGCAGTGCGGAGGGGAAATCTAACTATGGCTACACCTTC. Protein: CASSAEGKSNYGYTF.

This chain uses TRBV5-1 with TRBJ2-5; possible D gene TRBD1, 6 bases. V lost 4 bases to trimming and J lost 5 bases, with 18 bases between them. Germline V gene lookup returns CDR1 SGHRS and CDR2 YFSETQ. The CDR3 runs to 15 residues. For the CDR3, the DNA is TGCGCCAGCAGCCCCATCGGACAGAAGCAGGAGACCCAGTACTTC. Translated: CASSPIGQKQETQYF.